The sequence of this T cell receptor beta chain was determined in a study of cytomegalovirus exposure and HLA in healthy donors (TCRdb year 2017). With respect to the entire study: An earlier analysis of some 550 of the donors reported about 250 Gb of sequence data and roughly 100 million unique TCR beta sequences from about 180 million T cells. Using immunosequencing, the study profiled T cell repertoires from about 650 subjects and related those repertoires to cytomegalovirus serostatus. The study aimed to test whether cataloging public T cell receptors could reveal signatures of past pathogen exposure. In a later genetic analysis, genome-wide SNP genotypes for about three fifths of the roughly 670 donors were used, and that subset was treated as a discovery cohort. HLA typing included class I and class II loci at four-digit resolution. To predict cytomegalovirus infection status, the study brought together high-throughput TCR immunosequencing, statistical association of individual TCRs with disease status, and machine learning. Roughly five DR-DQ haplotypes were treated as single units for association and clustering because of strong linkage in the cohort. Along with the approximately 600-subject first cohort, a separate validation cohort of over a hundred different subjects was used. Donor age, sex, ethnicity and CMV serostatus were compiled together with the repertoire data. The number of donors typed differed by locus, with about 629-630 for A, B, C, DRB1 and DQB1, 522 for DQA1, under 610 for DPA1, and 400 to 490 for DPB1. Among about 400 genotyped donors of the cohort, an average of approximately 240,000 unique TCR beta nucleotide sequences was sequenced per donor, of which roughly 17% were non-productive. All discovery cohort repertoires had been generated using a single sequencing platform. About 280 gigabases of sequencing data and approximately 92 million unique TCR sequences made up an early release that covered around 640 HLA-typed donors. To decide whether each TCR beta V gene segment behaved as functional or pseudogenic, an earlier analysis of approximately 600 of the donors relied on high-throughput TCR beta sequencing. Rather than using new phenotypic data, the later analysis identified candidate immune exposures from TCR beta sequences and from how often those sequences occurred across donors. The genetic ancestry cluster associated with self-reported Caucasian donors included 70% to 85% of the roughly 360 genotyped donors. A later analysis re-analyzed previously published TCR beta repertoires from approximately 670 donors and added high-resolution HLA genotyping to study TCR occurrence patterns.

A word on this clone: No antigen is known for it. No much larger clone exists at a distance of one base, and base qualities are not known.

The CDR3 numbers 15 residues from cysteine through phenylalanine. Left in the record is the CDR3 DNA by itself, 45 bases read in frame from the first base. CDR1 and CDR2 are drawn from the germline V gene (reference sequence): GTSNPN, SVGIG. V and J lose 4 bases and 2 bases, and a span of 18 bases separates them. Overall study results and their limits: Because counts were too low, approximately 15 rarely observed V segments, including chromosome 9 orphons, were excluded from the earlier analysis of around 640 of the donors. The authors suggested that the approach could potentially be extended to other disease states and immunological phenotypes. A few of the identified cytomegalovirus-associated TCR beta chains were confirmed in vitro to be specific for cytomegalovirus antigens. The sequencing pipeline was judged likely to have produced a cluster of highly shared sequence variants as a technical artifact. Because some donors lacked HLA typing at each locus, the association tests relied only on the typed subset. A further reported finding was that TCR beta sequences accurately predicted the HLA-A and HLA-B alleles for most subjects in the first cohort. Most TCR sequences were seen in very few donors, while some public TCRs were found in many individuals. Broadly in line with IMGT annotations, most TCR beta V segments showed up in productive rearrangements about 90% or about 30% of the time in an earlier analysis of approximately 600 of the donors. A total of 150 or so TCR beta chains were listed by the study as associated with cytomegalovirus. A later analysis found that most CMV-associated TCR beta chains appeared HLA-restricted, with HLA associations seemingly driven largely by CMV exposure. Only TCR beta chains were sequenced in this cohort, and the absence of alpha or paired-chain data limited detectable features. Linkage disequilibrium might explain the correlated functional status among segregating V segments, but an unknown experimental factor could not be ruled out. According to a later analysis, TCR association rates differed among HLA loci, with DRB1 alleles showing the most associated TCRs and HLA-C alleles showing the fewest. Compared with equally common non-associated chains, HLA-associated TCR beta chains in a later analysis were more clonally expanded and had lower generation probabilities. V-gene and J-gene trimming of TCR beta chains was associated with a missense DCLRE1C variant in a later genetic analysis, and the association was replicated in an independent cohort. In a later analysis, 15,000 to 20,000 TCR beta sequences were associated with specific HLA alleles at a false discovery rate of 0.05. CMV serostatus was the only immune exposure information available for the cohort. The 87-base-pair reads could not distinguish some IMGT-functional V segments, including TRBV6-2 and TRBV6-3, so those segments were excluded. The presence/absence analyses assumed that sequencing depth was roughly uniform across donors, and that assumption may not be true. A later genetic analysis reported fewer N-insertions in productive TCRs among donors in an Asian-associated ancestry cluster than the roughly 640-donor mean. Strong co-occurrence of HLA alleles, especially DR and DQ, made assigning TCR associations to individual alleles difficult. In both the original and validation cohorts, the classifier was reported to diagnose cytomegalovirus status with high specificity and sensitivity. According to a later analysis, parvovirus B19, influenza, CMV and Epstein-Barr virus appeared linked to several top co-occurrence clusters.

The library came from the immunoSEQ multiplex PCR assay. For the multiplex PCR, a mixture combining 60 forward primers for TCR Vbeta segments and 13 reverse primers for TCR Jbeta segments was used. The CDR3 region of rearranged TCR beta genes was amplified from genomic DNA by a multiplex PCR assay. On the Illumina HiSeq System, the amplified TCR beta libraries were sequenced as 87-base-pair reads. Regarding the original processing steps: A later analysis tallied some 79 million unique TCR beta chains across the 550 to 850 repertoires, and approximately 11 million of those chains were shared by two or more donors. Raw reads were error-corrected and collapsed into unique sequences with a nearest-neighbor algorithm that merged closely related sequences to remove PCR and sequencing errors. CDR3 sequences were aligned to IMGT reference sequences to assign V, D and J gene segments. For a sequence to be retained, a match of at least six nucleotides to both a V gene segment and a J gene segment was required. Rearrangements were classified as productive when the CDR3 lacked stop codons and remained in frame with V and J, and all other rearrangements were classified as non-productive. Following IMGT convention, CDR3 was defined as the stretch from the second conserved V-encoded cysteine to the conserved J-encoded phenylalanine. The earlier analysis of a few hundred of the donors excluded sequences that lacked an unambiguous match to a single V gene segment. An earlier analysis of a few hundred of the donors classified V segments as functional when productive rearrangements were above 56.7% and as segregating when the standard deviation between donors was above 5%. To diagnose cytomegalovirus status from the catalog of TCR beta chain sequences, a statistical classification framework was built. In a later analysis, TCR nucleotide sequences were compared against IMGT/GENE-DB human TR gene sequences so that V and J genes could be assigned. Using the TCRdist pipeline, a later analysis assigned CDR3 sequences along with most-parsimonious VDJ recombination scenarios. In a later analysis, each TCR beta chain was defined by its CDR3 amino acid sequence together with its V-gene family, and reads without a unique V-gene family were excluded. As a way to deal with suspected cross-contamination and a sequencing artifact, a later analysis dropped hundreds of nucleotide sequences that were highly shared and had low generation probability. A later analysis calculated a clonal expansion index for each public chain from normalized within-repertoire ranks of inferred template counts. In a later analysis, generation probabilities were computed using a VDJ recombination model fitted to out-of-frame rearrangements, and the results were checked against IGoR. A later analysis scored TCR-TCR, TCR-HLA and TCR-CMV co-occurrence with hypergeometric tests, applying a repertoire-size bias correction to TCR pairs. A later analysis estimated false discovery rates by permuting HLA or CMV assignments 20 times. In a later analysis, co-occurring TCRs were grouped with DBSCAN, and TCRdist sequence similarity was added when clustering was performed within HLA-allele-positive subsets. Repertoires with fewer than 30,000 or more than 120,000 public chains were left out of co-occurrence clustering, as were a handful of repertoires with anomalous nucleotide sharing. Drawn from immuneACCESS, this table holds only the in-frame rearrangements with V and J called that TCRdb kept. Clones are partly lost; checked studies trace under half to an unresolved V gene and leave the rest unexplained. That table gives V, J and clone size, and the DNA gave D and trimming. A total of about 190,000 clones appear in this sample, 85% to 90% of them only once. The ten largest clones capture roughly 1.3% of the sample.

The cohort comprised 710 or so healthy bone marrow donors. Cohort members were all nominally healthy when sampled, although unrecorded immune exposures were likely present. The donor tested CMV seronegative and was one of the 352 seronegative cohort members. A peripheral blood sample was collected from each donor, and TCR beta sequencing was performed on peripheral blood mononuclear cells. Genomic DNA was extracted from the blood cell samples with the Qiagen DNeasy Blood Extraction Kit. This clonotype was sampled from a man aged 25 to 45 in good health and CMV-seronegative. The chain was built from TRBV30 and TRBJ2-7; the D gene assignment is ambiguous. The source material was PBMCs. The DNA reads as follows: TGTGCCTGGAAAGTGGGTGACCCCGAGGCCTACGAGCAGTACTTC. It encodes CAWKVGDPEAYEQYF.